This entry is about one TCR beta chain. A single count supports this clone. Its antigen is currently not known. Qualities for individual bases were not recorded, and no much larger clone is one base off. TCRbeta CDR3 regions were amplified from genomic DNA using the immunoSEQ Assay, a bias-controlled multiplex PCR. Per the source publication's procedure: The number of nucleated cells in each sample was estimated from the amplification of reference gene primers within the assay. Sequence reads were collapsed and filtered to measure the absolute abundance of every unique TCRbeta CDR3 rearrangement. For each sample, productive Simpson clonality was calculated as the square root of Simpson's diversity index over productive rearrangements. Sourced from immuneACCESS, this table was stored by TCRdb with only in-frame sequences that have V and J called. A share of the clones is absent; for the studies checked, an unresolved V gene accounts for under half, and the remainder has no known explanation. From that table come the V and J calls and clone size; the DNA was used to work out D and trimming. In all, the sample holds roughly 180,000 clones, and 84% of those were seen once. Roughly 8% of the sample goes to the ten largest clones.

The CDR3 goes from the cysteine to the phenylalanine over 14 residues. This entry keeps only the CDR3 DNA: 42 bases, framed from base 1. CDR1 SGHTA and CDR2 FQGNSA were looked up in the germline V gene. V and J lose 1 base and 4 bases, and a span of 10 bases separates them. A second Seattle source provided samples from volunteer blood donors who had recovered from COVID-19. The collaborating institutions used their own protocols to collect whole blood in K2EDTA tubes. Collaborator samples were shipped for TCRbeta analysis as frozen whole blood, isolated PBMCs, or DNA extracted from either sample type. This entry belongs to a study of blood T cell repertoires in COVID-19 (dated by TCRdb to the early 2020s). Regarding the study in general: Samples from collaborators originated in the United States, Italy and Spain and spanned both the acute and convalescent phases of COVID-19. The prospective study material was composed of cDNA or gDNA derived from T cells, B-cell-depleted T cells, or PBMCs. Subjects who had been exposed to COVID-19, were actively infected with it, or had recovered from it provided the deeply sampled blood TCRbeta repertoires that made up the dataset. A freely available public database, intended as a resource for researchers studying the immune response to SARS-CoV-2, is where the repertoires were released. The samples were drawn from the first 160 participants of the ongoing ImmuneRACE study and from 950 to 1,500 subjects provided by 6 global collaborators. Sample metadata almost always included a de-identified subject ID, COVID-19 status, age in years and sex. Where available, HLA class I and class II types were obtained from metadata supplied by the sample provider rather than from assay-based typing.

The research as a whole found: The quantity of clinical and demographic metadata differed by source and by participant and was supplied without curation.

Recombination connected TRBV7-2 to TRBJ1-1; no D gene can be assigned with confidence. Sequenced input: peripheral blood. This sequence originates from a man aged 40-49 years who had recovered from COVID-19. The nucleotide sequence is TGTGCCAGCAGCTTAGACATGGGAGGCACTGAAGCTTTCTTT. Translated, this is CASSLDMGGTEAFF.